This T cell receptor beta chain was observed in a study of OX40 agonist ivuxolimab in advanced cancers. This clone has a handful of counts. The CDR3 runs 18 residues. Trimming removed 2 bases at V and 7 bases at J, with 24 bases between. Only in-frame clones appear in the TCRdb table, and some are missing; sequencing was by immunoSEQ multiplex PCR. This table holds about 83,000 clones, more than 70% found once. The chain joins TRBV23-1 to TRBJ2-1; perhaps TRBD1 as D (7 bases). Being an ORF, TRBV23-1 has a function that is uncertain. This sample comprised CD4+ or CD8+ T cells sorted from blood, obtained in a trial of the OX40 agonist ivuxolimab. This receptor was taken from an adult with an advanced solid tumor such as melanoma, head and neck, liver or kidney cancer. CDR3: CASSQPSLLTGRWNEQFF. The DNA for the CDR3 is TGCGCCAGCAGTCAACCGTCACTCCTGACAGGGAGGTGGAATGAGCAGTTCTTC.